The following is a T cell receptor beta chain sequence with its context. This entry comes from a study of shared clonotypes between healthy human individuals. V lost 8 bases to trimming and J lost 3 bases; unmatched junction nucleotides: 9. Germline CDR1 reads MNHEY; CDR2 reads SMNVEV (reference sequence). The CDR3 covers 14 residues. The assay was immunoSEQ multiplex PCR, and TCRdb's table has in-frame clones only and misses some. This table holds 2 million to 3 million clones, over 85% found once. Splitting of CD4+ cells produced CD45RA+ naive and CD45RA-negative memory subsets. This chain links TRBV27 with TRBJ1-1, with 7 nucleotides matching TRBD1. Sample: naive CD4+ T cells from PBMCs. Subset described: CD45RA+ positively selected. The receptor was derived from a man between 18 and 29 years old in good health. Some clones in this sample may be carry-over from other donors' samples. The CDR3, as DNA: TGTGCCAGCGGTAGACAGGGCCGGTACACTGAAGCTTTCTTT. This translates into CASGRQGRYTEAFF.